The rows below give T cell receptor beta chains drawn from one sample of a study of OX40 agonist ivuxolimab in advanced cancers. Measured with immunoSEQ multiplex PCR; TCRdb has only the in-frame clones, and not every one. Of roughly 70,000 clones listed, 80% to 90% were seen once; the top ten hold 0.65% to 0.9%. Sequenced material: CD4+ or CD8+ T cells sorted from blood, taken in a trial of the OX40 agonist ivuxolimab. The source of these receptors is an adult with an advanced solid tumor such as melanoma, head and neck, liver or kidney cancer. Each CDR3 is given with its conserved first and last residue. The D gene is left open where the match is weak. For some rows the clone size is stated as once, few or many, or as a class when expanded; others skip it.

>-|TRBD2|TRBV7-2|TRBJ2-5
CASSSPPTSVETQYF
TGTGCCAGCAGCTCACCCCCGACTAGCGTTGAGACCCAGTACTTC
>few|-|TRBV28|TRBJ2-5
CASSTGTQRPQYF
TGTGCCAGCAGTACCGGGACTCAAAGGCCCCAGTACTTC
>few|-|TRBV10-2|TRBJ2-7
CASIGAADPEQYF
TGCGCCAGCATCGGGGCAGCCGACCCCGAGCAGTACTTC
>-|-|TRBV7-2|TRBJ2-7
CASSLSYEQYF
TGTGCCAGCAGCCTTTCCTACGAGCAGTACTTC
>few|TRBD1|TRBV9|TRBJ2-5
CASSVGVGQGLETQYF
TGTGCCAGCAGCGTAGGGGTAGGACAGGGTTTGGAGACCCAGTACTTC
>few|TRBD2|TRBV5-1|TRBJ2-3
CASSLLLAGGRNTQYF
TGCGCCAGCAGCTTGTTGTTAGCGGGGGGGCGAAATACGCAGTATTTT
>-|-|TRBV5-5|TRBJ1-2
CASSLGTVYGYTF
TGTGCCAGCAGCTTGGGGACAGTTTATGGCTACACCTTC
>-|-|TRBV10-2|TRBJ2-2
CASSESPTGELFF
TGCGCCAGCAGTGAGTCCCCCACCGGGGAGCTGTTTTTT
>once|-|TRBV5-1|TRBJ2-7
CASSGETYEQYF
TGCGCCAGCAGCGGAGAGACCTACGAGCAGTACTTC
>-|-|TRBV19|TRBJ2-2
CASSIGAGENTGELFF
TGTGCCAGTAGTATTGGGGCAGGGGAGAACACCGGGGAGCTGTTTTTT
>-|TRBD1|TRBV28|TRBJ1-3
CASSTTGRNTIYF
TGTGCCAGCAGTACGACAGGGAGGAACACCATATATTTT
>few|-|TRBV28|TRBJ2-3
CASSSHRQASNSYTQYF
TGTGCCAGCAGTTCCCATCGGCAGGCCTCCAACTCTTATACGCAGTATTTT
>-|TRBD1|TRBV18|TRBJ2-2
CASSPTGSGELFF
TGTGCCAGCTCACCGACAGGGTCCGGGGAGCTGTTTTTT
>medium-sized|-|TRBV2|TRBJ1-2
CASSELEVYGYTF
TGTGCCAGCAGTGAACTGGAAGTCTATGGCTACACCTTC
>once|TRBD1|TRBV18|TRBJ2-2
CASSPDRATGELFF
TGTGCCAGCTCACCCGACAGGGCGACCGGGGAGCTGTTTTTT
>-|-|TRBV19|TRBJ1-2
CASSLLADNYGYTF
TGTGCCAGTAGCCTCCTTGCTGACAACTATGGCTACACCTTC
>-|TRBD1|TRBV15|TRBJ1-2
CATSGVDRGNYGYTF
TGTGCCACCAGCGGGGTGGACAGGGGAAATTATGGCTACACCTTC
>-|TRBD1|TRBV7-7|TRBJ2-1
CASSLGLGQGIDEQFF
TGTGCCAGCAGCTTAGGACTGGGACAGGGGATCGATGAGCAGTTCTTC
>-|-|TRBV28|TRBJ2-7
CASNGGVPFEQYF
TGTGCCAGCAACGGGGGAGTTCCCTTCGAGCAGTACTTC
>-|-|TRBV6-6|TRBJ1-6
CASSPRTANSPLHF
TGTGCCAGCAGTCCACGGACAGCCAATTCACCCCTCCACTTT
>once|-|TRBV6-6|TRBJ1-2
CASRVPGSYGYTF
TGTGCCAGCAGGGTCCCAGGGAGCTATGGCTACACCTTC
>-|-|TRBV7-9|TRBJ1-1
CASSPTRDTEAFF
TGTGCCAGCAGCCCGACCCGGGACACTGAAGCTTTCTTT
>few|TRBD1|TRBV6-6|TRBJ2-7
CASIDRVGVQYF
TGTGCCAGCATCGACAGGGTCGGCGTGCAGTACTTC
>-|-|TRBV7-2|TRBJ1-5
CASSLHGGGNQPQHF
TGTGCCAGCAGCCTACATGGGGGAGGCAATCAGCCCCAGCATTTT
>-|TRBD2|TRBV7-2|TRBJ2-5
CASSFVAGFGETQYF
TGTGCCAGCAGCTTCGTAGCGGGGTTTGGAGAGACCCAGTACTTC
>-|-|TRBV7-2|TRBJ1-2
CASSHRGVERWSGYTF
TGTGCCAGCAGCCATCGAGGGGTGGAACGGTGGAGTGGCTACACCTTC
>-|-|TRBV5-1|TRBJ2-2
CASSLDAGATGELFF
TGCGCCAGCAGCTTGGATGCAGGGGCCACCGGGGAGCTGTTTTTT
>-|-|TRBV7-2|TRBJ1-2
CASSLVGGYGYTF
TGTGCCAGCAGCTTAGTGGGGGGATATGGCTACACCTTC
>-|-|TRBV18|TRBJ2-7
CASSPPSGRTYEQYF
TGTGCCAGCTCACCACCGTCGGGTCGGACCTACGAGCAGTACTTC
>-|-|TRBV28|TRBJ2-3
CASSSAGSGTDTQYF
TGTGCCAGCAGTTCCGCAGGGAGTGGCACAGATACGCAGTATTTT